These 30 T cell receptor beta chains share one sample of origin, sequenced in a study of T cell responses to AZD1222 COVID-19 vaccine. Profiled with immunoSEQ multiplex PCR; TCRdb holds only in-frame clones, not every one. There are around 150,000 clones in the sample; under 95% occur only once, and 4% to 5.5% lies in the top ten. Source: peripheral blood, taken 28 days after the second AZD1222 dose. All receptors derive from an adult who received the AZD1222 COVID-19 vaccine.

The chain uses TRBV21-1 and TRBJ1-1. TRBV21-1 is assigned pseudogene status. This CDR3 spans 16 amino acids. This CDR3 is CASSKIREGADTEAFF. The CDR3 DNA follows: TGTGCCAGCAGCAAAATTCGGGAGGGGGCAGACACTGAAGCTTTCTTT.

The V call is TRBV30, the J call TRBJ2-5, with TRBD1 matching over 10 bases. The V segment lost 7 bases and the J segment 4 bases; nucleotides outside the gene matches: 6. CDR3 size: 13 residues. Germline V CDR1 and CDR2: GTSNPN, SVGIG (reference sequence). The CDR3 region has the DNA TGTGCCTACGACAGGGGGCGGAGAGAGACCCAGTACTTC. This encodes CAYDRGRRETQYF. Drawing the rest from reference TRBV30 and TRBJ2-5, the complete variable domain is SQTIHQWPATLVQPVGSPLSLECTVEGTSNPNLYWYRQAAGRGLQLLFYSVGIGQISSEVPQNLSASRPQDRQFILSSKKLLLSDSGFYLCAYDRGRRETQYFGPGTRLLVL.

The rearrangement joins TRBV7-9 to TRBJ2-1; TRBD2 agrees at 10 bases. Germline loops: CDR1 SEHNR, CDR2 FQNEAQ (reference sequence). V dropped 7 bases and J dropped 4; count of bases not matched to a gene: 10. The length of the CDR3 is 16 residues. The CDR3 here is CASTSLAGEEYNEQFF. The CDR3 DNA reads TGTGCCAGCACATCCCTAGCGGGAGAGGAGTACAATGAGCAGTTCTTC.

The chain has TRBV7-8 and TRBJ1-2, with D perhaps TRBD1 (5 bases). Per the germline V gene, CDR1 is SGHVS and CDR2 is FQNEAQ. V was trimmed by 5 bases and J by 6 bases, leaving 10 bases between them. This CDR3 has 12 residues. DNA of the CDR3: TGTGCCAGCAGCCGACAGTCGAATGGCTACACCTTC. Translation: CASSRQSNGYTF.

The chain combines TRBV4-3 with TRBJ2-2; 10 bases map to TRBD2. The CDR3 has 18 residues. Germline V gene sequence: CDR1 LGHNA, CDR2 YSLEER. J was trimmed by 4 bases and V by 4 bases; bases with no gene match: 12. The chain's CDR3 is CASSPQMDTSGATGELFF. The CDR3 DNA is TGCGCCAGCAGCCCCCAAATGGATACTAGCGGGGCCACCGGGGAGCTGTTTTTT.

The chain links TRBV11-3 to TRBJ2-7; 7 positions match TRBD2. The CDR3 consists of 15 residues. Per the germline V gene, CDR1 is SGHNT and CDR2 is YENEEA. With V trimmed by 5 bases and J by 3 bases, 10 bases remained unmatched. The CDR3 loop is CASSPGRAGLYEQYF. The CDR3 DNA reads as TGTGCCAGCAGCCCGGGGAGAGCGGGACTCTACGAGCAGTACTTC.

The rearrangement uses TRBV28 and TRBJ2-2; a possible D gene is TRBD1 (6 bases). The CDR3 runs 18 residues. V lost 3 bases and J 4 bases, leaving 21 bases between the germline ends. Germline V gives CDR1 MDHEN, CDR2 SYDVKM. The CDR3 region is CASSFHPGAALSTGELFF. In DNA, the CDR3 is TGTGCCAGCAGTTTTCATCCAGGGGCCGCCTTAAGCACCGGGGAGCTGTTTTTT.

This chain uses TRBV2 with TRBJ2-1; 7 bases match TRBD2. The junction had 5 bases not matched to a gene; V was cut back by 0 bases and J by 0 bases. This CDR3 spans 17 amino acids. CDR1 and CDR2 (germline): SNHLY, FYNNEI. This CDR3 is CASSEAGRESSYNEQFF. In DNA form, the CDR3 reads TGTGCCAGCAGTGAAGCAGGGAGGGAGAGCTCCTACAATGAGCAGTTCTTC.

The chain uses TRBV2 and TRBJ1-3; D gene uncertain. The germline V gene encodes CDR1 SNHLY and CDR2 FYNNEI. The CDR3 is made up of 14 amino acids. Trimming took off 4 bases at V and 1 base at J, with 8 bases between the two ends. CDR3 nucleotides: TGTGCCAGCAGTGGTGGCCGATCTGGAAACACCATATATTTT. It encodes CASSGGRSGNTIYF.

The rearrangement joins TRBV7-8 to TRBJ1-1; D ambiguous. V lost 5 bases to trimming and J lost 0 bases, with 13 bases between them. Germline-derived CDR1 and CDR2 are SGHVS and FQNEAQ. The CDR3 is 15 amino acids. CDR3: CASSRAGVMNTEAFF. CDR3 DNA sequence: TGTGCCAGCAGCCGGGCAGGAGTCATGAACACTGAAGCTTTCTTT.

The CDR3 sequence is CASSLRDLTRETDTQYF. In nucleotides, the CDR3 is TGCGCCAGCAGCTTAAGGGACCTAACAAGAGAAACAGATACGCAGTATTTT. The gene calls are TRBV5-1 and TRBJ2-3, with D perhaps matching TRBD1 or TRBD2 (5 bases each). V gave up 2 bases and J gave up 3 bases, with 19 bases separating them. The CDR3 length is 17 residues. Germline V gives CDR1 SGHRS, CDR2 YFSETQ.

V usage is TRBV10-3 and J usage is TRBJ1-2; 10 nucleotides align to TRBD1. After removal of 8 bases from V and 6 bases from J, the junction contained 15 bases not matched to a gene. Germline CDR1 reads ENHRY; CDR2 reads SYGVKD. The CDR3 length is 16 residues. The CDR3: CAIGPGQGRLTNGYTF. Here the CDR3 DNA reads TGTGCCATCGGACCGGGACAGGGGAGGCTGACGAATGGCTACACCTTC.

This chain joins TRBV3-1 (or the pseudogene TRBV3-2) and TRBJ2-7, with D possibly being TRBD1 (5 bases). This CDR3 spans 15 amino acids. CDR1 is LGHDT and CDR2 is YNNKEL in the germline V gene (reference sequence). With 4 bases removed from V and 4 bases from J, the gap between germline ends came to 17 bases. CDR3 in amino acids: CASSPTPDSLYEQYF. CDR3 nucleotides: TGTGCCAGCAGCCCAACCCCTGACAGTTTATACGAGCAGTACTTC.

The chain employs TRBV27 and TRBJ2-5; 10 bases match TRBD1. Germline V CDR1 and CDR2: MNHEY, SMNVEV (reference sequence). The V segment lost 6 bases and the J segment 5 bases; nucleotides outside the gene matches: 6. The CDR3 has 14 amino acids. CDR3 sequence (DNA): TGTGCCAGCAGAAGACAGGGGGCGGCGGAGACCCAGTACTTC. It encodes CASRRQGAAETQYF.

CDR3 in amino acids: CASSQEGGRAEEQFF. The CDR3 DNA sequence: TGTGCCAGCAGCCAAGAGGGAGGGAGGGCAGAGGAGCAGTTCTTC. The chain employs TRBV14 and TRBJ2-1, with 7 bases matching TRBD2. V gave up 0 bases and J gave up 10 bases; unmatched junction bases: 9. This CDR3 spans 15 amino acids. Per the germline V gene, CDR1 is SGHDN and CDR2 is FVKESK.

This clone was recorded once. This sequence joins TRBV30 and TRBJ1-3; D gene unclear. In germline, CDR1 is GTSNPN, CDR2 SVGIG (reference sequence). V was clipped by 7 bases and J by 3 bases, with 13 bases between them. The CDR3 runs to 13 residues. DNA of the CDR3: TGTGCCTCCCGGGTCGTAGGTGGAAACACCATATATTTT. It encodes CASRVVGGNTIYF.

V is TRBV28 and J is TRBJ1-2; TRBD1 matches at 10 bases. The ends lost 3 bases at V and 5 bases at J; junction bases unmatched: 3. CDR1 MDHEN and CDR2 SYDVKM come from the germline V gene. The CDR3 runs to 14 residues. The CDR3 nucleotides are TGTGCCAGCAGTTTTCGGGGACAGGGGTATGGCTACACCTTC. It translates to CASSFRGQGYGYTF.

The chain couples TRBV7-8 to TRBJ1-4; 7 bases line up with TRBD1. Germline-derived CDR1 and CDR2 are SGHVS and FQNEAQ. V lost 0 bases to trimming and J lost 2 bases; unmatched junction nucleotides: 9. CDR3 length equals 18 residues. Written as DNA, the CDR3 is TGTGCCAGCAGCTTAGCACTGACAGGGCGAGCGACTAATGAAAAACTGTTTTTT. Translation gives CASSLALTGRATNEKLFF.

The rearrangement joins TRBV18 to TRBJ2-5; D gene uncertain. This CDR3 comprises 13 residues. V lost 4 bases and J lost 2, with 8 bases in between. Germline V CDR1 and CDR2: KGHSH, LQKENI. DNA of the CDR3: TGTGCCAGCTCACTTCACTTGCAAGAGACCCAGTACTTC. Translating it yields CASSLHLQETQYF.

This clone occurred once. The genes are TRBV19 and TRBJ2-3; D call uncertain. This CDR3 comprises 12 residues. Germline-derived CDR1 and CDR2 are LNHDA and SQIVND (reference sequence). With 5 bases removed from V and 4 bases from J, the gap between germline ends came to 7 bases. The CDR3: CASSLYADTQYF. For the CDR3, the DNA is TGTGCCAGTAGTTTGTATGCAGATACGCAGTATTTT.

V and J are TRBV7-2 and TRBJ1-5, with 7 bases that match TRBD1. CDR1 and CDR2 from the germline V gene are SGHTA and FQGNSA. V lost 5 bases, J lost 1 base, and 14 bases stayed unmatched. This CDR3 is 18 amino acids long. The CDR3 DNA follows: TGTGCCAGCAGCCCGTACGGCAGGGGGTTTGAGAGCAATCAGCCCCAGCATTTT. It specifies CASSPYGRGFESNQPQHF.

The rearrangement uses TRBV7-2 and TRBJ1-5; no clear D. Between the trimmed V and J ends, which lost 2 bases and 7 bases, there was a span of 9 bases. The CDR3 has 13 amino acids. Per germline, CDR1 SGHTA and CDR2 FQGNSA. CDR3 sequence reads: CASSLKSGQPQHF. Written as DNA, the CDR3 is TGTGCCAGCAGCTTAAAGTCAGGCCAGCCCCAGCATTTT.

DNA of the CDR3: TGTGCCAGCCCGAAACAGGGGGCGGACACTGAAGCTTTCTTT. Amino acid sequence: CASPKQGADTEAFF. The chain combines TRBV28 with TRBJ1-1; TRBD1 matches at 9 bases. V shed 8 bases and J 3 bases; nucleotides not matched to a gene: 7. Germline CDR1 and CDR2: MDHEN and SYDVKM. The length of the CDR3 is 14 residues.

The genes are TRBV27 and TRBJ1-2, with unresolved D. Trimming cost V 1 base and J 0 bases, with 15 bases left between them. The CDR3 contains 17 residues. The germline gives CDR1 MNHEY, CDR2 SMNVEV (reference sequence). The chain's CDR3 is CASSLYPPEETNYGYTF. CDR3 DNA: TGTGCCAGCAGTTTATATCCCCCGGAGGAGACTAACTATGGCTACACCTTC.

This rearrangement joins TRBV9 to TRBJ1-3; the D is unclear. V was trimmed by 3 bases and J by 0 bases, leaving 4 bases between them. Germline CDR1 SGDLS, CDR2 YYNGEE. This CDR3 contains 13 residues. The CDR3 here is CASSGGSGNTIYF. The CDR3 nucleotides are TGTGCCAGCAGCGGGGGCTCTGGAAACACCATATATTTT.

The J gene is TRBJ2-1, the V gene TRBV27; D remains unclear. The V gene lost 5 bases and the J gene lost 4 bases, with 15 bases spanning the gap. The CDR3 totals 15 residues. Germline CDR1 reads MNHEY; CDR2 reads SMNVEV (reference sequence). The CDR3, as DNA: TGTGCCAGCAGTCCCCGACACCTACTTTACAATGAGCAGTTCTTC. Residues: CASSPRHLLYNEQFF.

The rearrangement uses TRBV14 and TRBJ2-1; the D gene is possibly TRBD2 (6 bases). The CDR3 length is 15 residues. Germline V gives CDR1 SGHDN, CDR2 FVKESK. V was pared by 1 base and J by 2 bases, with 9 bases between. The CDR3 nucleotides are TGTGCCAGCAGCCAAGCGGAGGGAGCCTACAATGAGCAGTTCTTC. It codes for CASSQAEGAYNEQFF.

The chain uses TRBV6-5 and TRBJ2-2, with D hard to call. V shed 1 base and J shed 6 bases, with 12 bases lying between them. Germline V gene lookup returns CDR1 MNHEY and CDR2 SVGAGI. The CDR3 loop spans 15 amino acids. The CDR3 DNA sequence: TGTGCCAGCAGTTACTGGGGTAGCATCCCCGGGGAGCTGTTTTTT. This sequence encodes CASSYWGSIPGELFF.

This chain connects TRBV5-1 to TRBJ1-2; D is possibly TRBD1 (6 bases). Per germline, CDR1 SGHRS and CDR2 YFSETQ. Trimming took 4 bases from V and 7 from J, leaving 20 bases between them. This CDR3 comprises 15 residues. In DNA form, the CDR3 reads TGCGCCAGCAGCCCGGGTAATCTGGGGGCGATTGGCTACACCTTC. Protein product: CASSPGNLGAIGYTF. Full variable domain (outside the CDR3, taken from reference TRBV5-1 and TRBJ1-2): KAGVTQTPRYLIKTRGQQVTLSCSPISGHRSVSWYQQTPGQGLQFLFEYFSETQRNKGNFPGRFSGRQFSNSRSEMNVSTLELGDSALYLCASSPGNLGAIGYTFGSGTRLTVV.

The chain is built from TRBV7-9 and TRBJ1-3, with 8 nucleotides matching TRBD1. The CDR3 has 16 amino acids. The V gene's germline CDR1 is SEHNR and CDR2 FQNEAQ (reference sequence). J gave up 2 bases and V 5 bases, and 8 bases lay outside the gene matches. The CDR3 loop reads CASSGSRDRTGNTIYF. Here the CDR3 DNA reads TGTGCCAGCAGCGGAAGCCGGGACAGGACTGGAAACACCATATATTTT.